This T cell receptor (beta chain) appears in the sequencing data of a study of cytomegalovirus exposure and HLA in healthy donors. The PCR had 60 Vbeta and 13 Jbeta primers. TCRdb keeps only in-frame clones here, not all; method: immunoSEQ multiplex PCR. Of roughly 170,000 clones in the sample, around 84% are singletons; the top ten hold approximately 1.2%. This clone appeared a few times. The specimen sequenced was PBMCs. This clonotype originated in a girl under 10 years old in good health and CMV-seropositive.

The CDR3, as DNA: TGTGCCAGCAGTTTATCCAGGGGTGATGGAAACACCATATATTTT. Translating it yields CASSLSRGDGNTIYF. The chain employs TRBV27 and TRBJ1-3; a possible D gene is TRBD1 (6 bases). V lost 0 bases, J lost 3 bases, and 9 bases lay in between. The germline gives CDR1 MNHEY, CDR2 SMNVEV (reference sequence). CDR3 length: 15 amino acids.